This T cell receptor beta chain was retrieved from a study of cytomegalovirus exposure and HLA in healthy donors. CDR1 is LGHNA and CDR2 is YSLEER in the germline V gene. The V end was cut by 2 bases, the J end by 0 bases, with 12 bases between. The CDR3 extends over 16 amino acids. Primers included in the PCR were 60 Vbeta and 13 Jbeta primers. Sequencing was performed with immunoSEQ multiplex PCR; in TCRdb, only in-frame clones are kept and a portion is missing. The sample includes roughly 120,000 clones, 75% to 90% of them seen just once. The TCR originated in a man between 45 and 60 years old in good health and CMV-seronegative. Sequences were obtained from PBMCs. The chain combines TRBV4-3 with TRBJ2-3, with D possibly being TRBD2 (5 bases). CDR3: CASSQRPGISTDTQYF. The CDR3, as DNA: TGCGCCAGCAGCCAACGACCGGGAATTAGCACAGATACGCAGTATTTT.